These T cell receptor beta chains were read from a single sample in a study of immune evolution from preneoplasia to lung adenocarcinoma. Clones were read by immunoSEQ multiplex PCR, and TCRdb kept only the in-frame ones, dropping some. The data show tens of thousands of clones, less than 85% seen once. Sequencing was performed on FFPE invasive lung adenocarcinoma tissue. All receptors derive from a person between 55 and 70 years old with lung adenocarcinoma. CDR3s include the opening cysteine and the closing phenylalanine or tryptophan. D genes are given only for firm matches. Rows give clone size only sometimes, using once, few, many, or a class for an expanded clone.

CDR3 DNA: TGTGCCAGCAGTTCCTGGACTAGCGGAGCCAAAAACATTCAGTACTTC
CDR3 protein: CASSSWTSGAKNIQYF
D gene: TRBD2
clone size: NA
J gene: TRBJ2-4
V gene: TRBV5-4

CDR3 DNA: TGTGCCAGCAGTCCCCACGGTGGGGGTGGGGCCCAAGAGCAGTACTTC
CDR3 protein: CASSPHGGGGAQEQYF
D gene: NA
clone size: NA
J gene: TRBJ2-7
V gene: TRBV28

CDR3 DNA: TGTGCCAGCAGCTACCAGGGGCACACCGGGGAGCTGTTTTTT
CDR3 protein: CASSYQGHTGELFF
D gene: NA
clone size: once
J gene: TRBJ2-2
V gene: TRBV11-3

CDR3 DNA: TGTGCCAGCAGCCACTTCGGACAGGGGGCGAGAGATACGCAGTATTTT
CDR3 protein: CASSHFGQGARDTQYF
D gene: TRBD1
clone size: NA
J gene: TRBJ2-3
V gene: TRBV4-2

CDR3 DNA: TGTGCCAGCAGCTTTCCGGGACAGGAGACCTACAATGAGCAGTTCTTC
CDR3 protein: CASSFPGQETYNEQFF
D gene: TRBD1
clone size: NA
J gene: TRBJ2-1
V gene: TRBV2

CDR3 DNA: TGTGCCAGCTCACCGCAGGGAGCTGCGAACACCGGGGAGCTGTTTTTT
CDR3 protein: CASSPQGAANTGELFF
D gene: NA
clone size: NA
J gene: TRBJ2-2
V gene: TRBV18

CDR3 DNA: TGTGCCAGCAGCGTTCTATCGGACACCGGGGAGCTGTTTTTT
CDR3 protein: CASSVLSDTGELFF
D gene: NA
clone size: once
J gene: TRBJ2-2
V gene: TRBV9

CDR3 DNA: TGTGCCAGCAGCTTATATCAAGGAGTAGCGGGCGAGCAGTACTTC
CDR3 protein: CASSLYQGVAGEQYF
D gene: TRBD2
clone size: NA
J gene: TRBJ2-7
V gene: TRBV7-2

CDR3 DNA: TGTGCCAGCAGCTTCCTAGAGGGGGAGCTGTTTTTT
CDR3 protein: CASSFLEGELFF
D gene: NA
clone size: NA
J gene: TRBJ2-2
V gene: TRBV7-9

CDR3 DNA: TGTGCCAGCAGCCACCGGATCGGGACAACCTACAATGAGCAGTTCTTC
CDR3 protein: CASSHRIGTTYNEQFF
D gene: NA
clone size: NA
J gene: TRBJ2-1
V gene: TRBV28

CDR3 DNA: TGTGCCTGGAGTGTCTCCGGGGCCACAGGGGTTCAGTACTTC
CDR3 protein: CAWSVSGATGVQYF
D gene: TRBD1
clone size: few
J gene: TRBJ2-4
V gene: TRBV30

CDR3 DNA: TGTGCCAGCAGCCGAGCAGGGACTTTGTACAATGAGCAGTTCTTC
CDR3 protein: CASSRAGTLYNEQFF
D gene: NA
clone size: NA
J gene: TRBJ2-1
V gene: TRBV11-3

CDR3 DNA: TGTGCCACCAGCAGAGATTATTCAGGGACAAACATCATATATTTT
CDR3 protein: CATSRDYSGTNIIYF
D gene: NA
clone size: NA
J gene: TRBJ1-3
V gene: TRBV15

CDR3 DNA: TGTGCCAGCAGTGAATCAAAAAAACTGTTTTTT
CDR3 protein: CASSESKKLFF
D gene: NA
clone size: NA
J gene: TRBJ1-4
V gene: TRBV25-1

CDR3 DNA: TGTGCCTGGAGTGTACACTACAATGAGCAGTTCTTC
CDR3 protein: CAWSVHYNEQFF
D gene: NA
clone size: NA
J gene: TRBJ2-1
V gene: TRBV30